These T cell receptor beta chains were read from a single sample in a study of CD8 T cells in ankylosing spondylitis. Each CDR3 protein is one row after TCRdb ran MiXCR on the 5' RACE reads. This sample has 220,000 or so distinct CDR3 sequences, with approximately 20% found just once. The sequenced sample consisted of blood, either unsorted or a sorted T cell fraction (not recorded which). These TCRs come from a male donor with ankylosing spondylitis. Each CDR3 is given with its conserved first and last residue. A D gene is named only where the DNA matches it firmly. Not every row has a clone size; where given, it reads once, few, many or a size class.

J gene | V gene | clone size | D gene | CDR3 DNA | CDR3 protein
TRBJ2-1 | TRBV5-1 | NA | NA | TGCGCCAGCAGCTTGGACGGGGGAAGCTCCTACAATGAGCAGTTCTTC | CASSLDGGSSYNEQFF
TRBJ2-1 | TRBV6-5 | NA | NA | TGTGCCAGCAGTTTCCTTTTAGGAGGCAATGAGCAGTTCTTC | CASSFLLGGNEQFF
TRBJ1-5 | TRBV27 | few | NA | TGTGCCAGCAGTTTGCAGGGTGGCAATCAGCCCCAGCATTTT | CASSLQGGNQPQHF
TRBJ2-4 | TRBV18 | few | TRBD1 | TGTGCCAGCTCACCACGTTTGGGCTCCGGAACGGGACAGAGATATATCGGTGGGCGGTACTTC | CASSPRLGSGTGQRYIGGRYF
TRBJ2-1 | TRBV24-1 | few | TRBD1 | TGTGCCACCAGTTCCCTAGGGGGCGATGAGCAGTTCTTC | CATSSLGGDEQFF
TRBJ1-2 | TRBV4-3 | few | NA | TGCGCCAGCAGCCAGGATACCGGGACCTTCAACTATGGCTACACCTTC | CASSQDTGTFNYGYTF
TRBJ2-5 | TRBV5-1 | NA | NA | TGCGCCAGCAGCTTGGCCGGAGGGGATGGGACCCAGTACTTC | CASSLAGGDGTQYF
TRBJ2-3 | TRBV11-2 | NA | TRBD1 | TGTGCCAGCAGCTTCATTGCCGGGACAGGGGTTCTAGATACGCAGTATTTT | CASSFIAGTGVLDTQYF
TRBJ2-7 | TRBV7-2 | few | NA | TGTGCCAGCAGCCTAGAGGGGACGGGACTGGCCTACGAGCAGTACTTC | CASSLEGTGLAYEQYF
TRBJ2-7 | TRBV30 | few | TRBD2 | TGTGCCTGGAGCCCGGGACTAGCGGGCTACGAGCAGTACTTC | CAWSPGLAGYEQYF
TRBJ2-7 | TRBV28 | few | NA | TGTGCCAGCACCACATCCCGGGACGGCTACGAGCAGTACTTC | CASTTSRDGYEQYF
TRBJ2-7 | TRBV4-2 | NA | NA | TGTGCCAGCAGCCCAGGGACTCTAGCCTACGAGCAGTACTTC | CASSPGTLAYEQYF
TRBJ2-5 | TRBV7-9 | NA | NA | TGTGCCAGCAGCTTATTATCAGGGGCGGATGAGACCCAGTACTTC | CASSLLSGADETQYF
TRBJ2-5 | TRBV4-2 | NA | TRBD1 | TGTGCCAGCAGCCCCCGCCCCCCCCGGGACAGCAGTCAAGAGACCCAGTACTTC | CASSPRPPRDSSQETQYF
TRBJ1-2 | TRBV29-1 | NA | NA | TGCAGCGTTGAAACCTTGCATGGCTACACCTTC | CSVETLHGYTF
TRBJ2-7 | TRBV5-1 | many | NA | TGCGCCAGCAGATTGGACAGAACTTACGAGCAGTACTTC | CASRLDRTYEQYF
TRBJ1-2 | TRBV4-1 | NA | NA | TGCGCCAGCAGCCAAGATTTAGGGGTTGAGGCGGACCGGCGGGGCTACACCTTC | CASSQDLGVEADRRGYTF
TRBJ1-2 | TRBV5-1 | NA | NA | TGCGCCAGCAGCTTGGACGACGGAGGTGAGGGCTACACCTTC | CASSLDDGGEGYTF
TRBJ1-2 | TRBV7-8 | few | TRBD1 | TGTGCCAGCAGCCATATAGACAGGGATTATGGCTACACCTTC | CASSHIDRDYGYTF
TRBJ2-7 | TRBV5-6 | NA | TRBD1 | TGTGCCAGCAGCTGGGGGACAGTATCCTACGAGCAGTACTTC | CASSWGTVSYEQYF
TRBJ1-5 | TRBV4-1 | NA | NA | TGCGCCAGCAGCCATCGTGAGGGTCCTCAGCCCCAGCATTTT | CASSHREGPQPQHF
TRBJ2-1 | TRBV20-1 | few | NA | TGCAGTGCTGTCGGGGAAAGCTCCTACAATGAGCAGTTCTTC | CSAVGESSYNEQFF
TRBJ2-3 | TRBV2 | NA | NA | TGTGCCAGCGGGGACTGGAGCACAGATACGCAGTATTTT | CASGDWSTDTQYF
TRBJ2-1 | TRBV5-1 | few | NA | TGCGCCAGCAGCTTGGAACTTTCGATCAACAATGAGCAGTTCTTC | CASSLELSINNEQFF
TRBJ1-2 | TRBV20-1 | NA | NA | TGCAGTGCTAGCCGACTTGAATATGGCTACACCTTC | CSASRLEYGYTF
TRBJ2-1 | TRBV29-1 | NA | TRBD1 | TGCAGCGTTCCTGGGACAGGGATGAATGAGCAGTTCTTC | CSVPGTGMNEQFF
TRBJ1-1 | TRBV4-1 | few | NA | TGCGCCAGCAGGGACTACAGCTTAAACACTGAAGCTTTCTTT | CASRDYSLNTEAFF
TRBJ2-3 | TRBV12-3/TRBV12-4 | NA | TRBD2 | TGTGCCAGCAGTTTCGCGGGAGGGCCGGATACGCAGTATTTT | CASSFAGGPDTQYF
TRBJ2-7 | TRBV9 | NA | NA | TGTGCCAGCAGCCCAGAGGGGAGGGGGACCTCCTACGAGCAGTACTTC | CASSPEGRGTSYEQYF
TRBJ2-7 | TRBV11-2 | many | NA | TGTGCCAGCAGCTTACAGACCGCCTACGAGCAGTACTTC | CASSLQTAYEQYF
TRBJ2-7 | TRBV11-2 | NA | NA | TGTGCCAGCAGCTTAGAAGCTAAGGGCTCCTACGAGCAGTACTTC | CASSLEAKGSYEQYF
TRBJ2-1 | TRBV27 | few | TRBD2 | TGTGCCAGCAGTTTTGGAGCGGGACTCTACAATGAGCAGTTCTTC | CASSFGAGLYNEQFF
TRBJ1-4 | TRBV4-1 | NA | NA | TGCGCCAGCAGCCAGCGACAGGCAACTAATGAAAAACTGTTTTTT | CASSQRQATNEKLFF
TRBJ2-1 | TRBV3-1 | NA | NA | TGTGCCAGCAGCCAAGTAGGGCTCTACAATGAGCAGTTCTTC | CASSQVGLYNEQFF
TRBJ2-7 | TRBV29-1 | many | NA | TGCAGCGTTGAAGATACGGGGTCTTCGTACGAGCAGTACTTC | CSVEDTGSSYEQYF
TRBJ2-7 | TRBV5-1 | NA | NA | TGCGCCAGCAGCTTGGCCCAGCAGGAGGGGTCCTACGAGCAGTACTTC | CASSLAQQEGSYEQYF
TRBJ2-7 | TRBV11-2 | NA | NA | TGTGCCAGCAGCTTAGGCGTCGTATTTAGTTTAGAGCAGTACTTC | CASSLGVVFSLEQYF
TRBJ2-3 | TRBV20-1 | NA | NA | TGCAGTGCTAGTGACCTTGGGGACAAAGATACGCAGTATTTT | CSASDLGDKDTQYF
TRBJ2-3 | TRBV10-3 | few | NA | TGTGCCACCGGGGTCGGTACGCAGTATTTT | CATGVGTQYF
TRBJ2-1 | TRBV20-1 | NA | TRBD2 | TGCAGTTCCCGGACTAGCGGGATGAATGAGCAGTTCTTC | CSSRTSGMNEQFF
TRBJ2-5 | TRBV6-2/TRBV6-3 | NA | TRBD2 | TGTGCCAGCAGTTACCTCGGGCTAGCGGGTCAAGAGACCCAGTACTTC | CASSYLGLAGQETQYF
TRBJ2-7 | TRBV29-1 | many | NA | TGCAGCGTTGAGGGGAACTACGAGCAGTACTTC | CSVEGNYEQYF
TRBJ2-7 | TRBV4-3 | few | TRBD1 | TGCGCCAGCAGCCAAGATAGGCAGGGGGCCCTTGGCGAGCAGTACTTC | CASSQDRQGALGEQYF
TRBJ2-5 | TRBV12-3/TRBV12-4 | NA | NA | TGTGCCAGCAGGCCTGACAGGATACAAGAGACCCAGTACTTC | CASRPDRIQETQYF
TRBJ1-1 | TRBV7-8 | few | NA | TGTGCCAGCGGTAAGCGGGGCATGGACACTGAAGCTTTCTTT | CASGKRGMDTEAFF
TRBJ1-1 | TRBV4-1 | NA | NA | TGCGCCAGCAGCCAACCAGCCGGGGCCATGAACACTGAAGCTTTCTTT | CASSQPAGAMNTEAFF
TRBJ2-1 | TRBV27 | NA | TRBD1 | TGTGCCAGCAGTTTATCAGGGACAGATTACAATGAGCAGTTCTTC | CASSLSGTDYNEQFF
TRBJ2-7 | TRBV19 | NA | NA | TGTGCCAGTAGTATAGATCTGAGAAACTACGAGCAGTACTTC | CASSIDLRNYEQYF
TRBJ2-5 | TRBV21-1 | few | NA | TGTGCCAGCAGGGGATCAGACAGAATTCAAGAGACCCAGTACTTC | CASRGSDRIQETQYF
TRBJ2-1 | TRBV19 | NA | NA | TGTGCCAGTAGCATTAGCTGGGCCGACAATGAGCAGTTCTTC | CASSISWADNEQFF
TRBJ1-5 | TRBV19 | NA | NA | TGTGCCAGTAGTATGGACACGGGAGATCAGCCCCAGCATTTT | CASSMDTGDQPQHF
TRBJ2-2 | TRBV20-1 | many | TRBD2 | TGCAGTGCTAGAGGGTACGGGACTAGCGGACTACCGAACACCGGGGAGCTGTTTTTT | CSARGYGTSGLPNTGELFF
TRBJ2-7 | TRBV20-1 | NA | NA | TGCAGTGCTAACCCAGGGGTCCAGGACGAGCAGTACTTC | CSANPGVQDEQYF
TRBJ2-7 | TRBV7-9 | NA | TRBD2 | TGCTCTAGCGGGAGGGGTTACGAGCAGTACTTC | CSSGRGYEQYF
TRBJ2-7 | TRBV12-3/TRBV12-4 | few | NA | TGTGCCAGCAGTTACGACCCCCCCTATTCCTACGAGCAGTACTTC | CASSYDPPYSYEQYF
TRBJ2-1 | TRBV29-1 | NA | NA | TGCAGCGTCCCCGCATCCGGCGGTGAGCAGTTCTTC | CSVPASGGEQFF
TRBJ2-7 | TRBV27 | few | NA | TGTGCCAGCAGTTATAACCGGGACTACGAGCAGTACTTC | CASSYNRDYEQYF
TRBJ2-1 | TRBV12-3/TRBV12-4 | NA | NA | TGTGCCACCGCACCGGGGGCCTTCCTCTATGAGCAGTTCTTC | CATAPGAFLYEQFF